The source of this TCR beta chain is a study of T cell responses to AZD1222 COVID-19 vaccine. Whole-study context: Whether given at about 4 or about 12 weeks, second doses were pooled. Findings and limits, study-wide: Donor demographics were predominantly white British with a female majority; clonal diversity may be underestimated.

A word on this clone: Its antigen is as yet unknown.

Here immunoSEQ multiplex PCR was the method, and the copy in TCRdb shows in-frame clones only, minus some. This table has more than 85,000 clones, less than 90% appearing once. Trimming took 4 bases from V and 6 from J, leaving 14 bases between them. The CDR3 has 13 amino acids. Germline CDR1 is SGHRS and CDR2 is YFSETQ. Sequencing was performed on peripheral blood, taken on day 0 of AZD1222 vaccination. The sequence derives from an adult in good health. The chain couples TRBV5-1 to TRBJ2-7; a weak D match, TRBD1 (6 bases). CDR3 sequence reads: CASSPLTGSEQYF. CDR3 nucleotides: TGCGCCAGCAGCCCCCTCACAGGGTCCGAGCAGTACTTC.